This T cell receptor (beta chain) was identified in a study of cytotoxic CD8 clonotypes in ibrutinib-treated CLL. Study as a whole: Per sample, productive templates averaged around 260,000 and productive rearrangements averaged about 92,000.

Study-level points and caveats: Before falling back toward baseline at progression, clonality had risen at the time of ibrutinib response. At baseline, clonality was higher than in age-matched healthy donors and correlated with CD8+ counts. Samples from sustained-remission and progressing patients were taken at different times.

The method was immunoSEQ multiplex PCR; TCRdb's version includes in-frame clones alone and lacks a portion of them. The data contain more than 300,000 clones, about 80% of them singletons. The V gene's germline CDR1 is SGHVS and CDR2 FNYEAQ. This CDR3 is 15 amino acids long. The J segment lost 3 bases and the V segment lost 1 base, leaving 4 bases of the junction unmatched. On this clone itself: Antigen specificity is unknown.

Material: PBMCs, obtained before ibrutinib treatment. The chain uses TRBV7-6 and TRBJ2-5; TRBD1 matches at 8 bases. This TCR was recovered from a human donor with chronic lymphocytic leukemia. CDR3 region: CASSLGTGMEETQYF. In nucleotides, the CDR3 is TGTGCCAGCAGCTTAGGGACAGGGATGGAAGAGACCCAGTACTTC. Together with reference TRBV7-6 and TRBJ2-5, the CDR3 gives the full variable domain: GAGVSQSPRYKVTKRGQDVALRCDPISGHVSLYWYRQALGQGPEFLTYFNYEAQQDKSGLPNDRFSAERPEGSISTLTIQRTEQRDSAMYRCASSLGTGMEETQYFGPGTRLLVL.